These 29 T cell receptor beta chains share one sample of origin, sequenced in a study of blood T cell repertoires in COVID-19. Generated by immunoSEQ multiplex PCR, the TCRdb table keeps only in-frame clones and is missing some. The sample includes some 130,000 clones, roughly nine tenths seen only once; the top ten take 4.6%. The sample comprised peripheral blood. Receptor source: a man aged 55 to 70 with COVID-19, enrolled during active disease.

The chain couples TRBV4-1 to TRBJ2-3; D remains unclear. Trimming pared 0 bases from V and 6 bases from J, leaving 13 bases between. The CDR3 runs to 15 residues. Germline-derived CDR1 and CDR2 are MGHRA and YSYEKL. The CDR3 sequence: CASSQESPLSDTQYF. CDR3 sequence (DNA): TGCGCCAGCAGCCAAGAGAGTCCGCTGTCGGATACGCAGTATTTT.

This chain uses TRBV11-2 with TRBJ1-5; maybe TRBD1 (6 bases). Germline CDR1 SGHAT, CDR2 FQNNGV. The V end lost 5 bases, the J end lost 4 bases, and 12 bases lay between the germline ends. The CDR3 has 14 amino acids. The CDR3 coding sequence is TGTGCCAGCAGCGACGGACAGCTAAATCAGCCCCAGCATTTT. Its translation is CASSDGQLNQPQHF.

The chain links TRBV7-2 to TRBJ1-5, with TRBD1 matching 8 bases. Germline V gives CDR1 SGHTA, CDR2 FQGNSA. This CDR3 is 13 amino acids long. The junction had 2 bases not matched to a gene; V was cut back by 5 bases and J by 5 bases. The DNA of the CDR3 is TGTGCCAGCAGCAGACAGGGGTATCAGCCCCAGCATTTT. Translation: CASSRQGYQPQHF.

This chain uses TRBV6-2 or TRBV6-3 with TRBJ2-1; 14 nucleotides agree with TRBD2. Trimming took 0 bases from V and 6 from J; bases not matched to a gene: 7. The CDR3 extends over 18 amino acids. CDR1 is MNHEY and CDR2 is SVGEGT in the germline V gene. CDR3 nucleotide sequence: TGTGCCAGCAGTTACTCGATGGGACTAGCGGGAGAACCCAATGAGCAGTTCTTC. Translated: CASSYSMGLAGEPNEQFF.

This clone was found a few times. The CDR3 here is CASSLGRGSGELFF. The DNA of the CDR3 is TGTGCCAGCAGCTTAGGAAGGGGGTCCGGGGAGCTGTTTTTT. This chain joins TRBV11-3 and TRBJ2-2; D possibly corresponds to TRBD1 (6 bases). V lost 1 base and J lost 6, with 9 bases in between. The CDR3 length is 14 residues. The germline gives CDR1 SGHNT, CDR2 YENEEA.

The chain employs TRBV25-1 and TRBJ2-4; 7 nucleotides align to TRBD1. The CDR3 extends over 15 amino acids. CDR1 MGHDK and CDR2 SYGVNS come from the germline V gene. V lost 0 bases to trimming and J lost 4 bases; unmatched junction nucleotides: 3. The CDR3 DNA reads TGTGCCAGCAGTGAATACCGGGACAGAAAAAACATTCAGTACTTC. Its protein product is CASSEYRDRKNIQYF.

This clone was observed a few times. The genes are TRBV12-1 and TRBJ2-7; TRBD1 is the table's D call, not checked against the DNA. TRBV12-1 is marked as a pseudogene. The CDR3 has 20 amino acids. The CDR3, as DNA: TGTGCCAGCAGCTTTGTAAGAGGAGATCCTGGGACAGAGAGCTCCTACGAGCAGTACTTC. It encodes CASSFVRGDPGTESSYEQYF.

V usage is TRBV20-1 and J usage is TRBJ2-7; TRBD2 matches 14 bases. With 3 bases clipped from V and 2 bases from J, the junction kept 15 bases outside the gene matches. This CDR3 region has 19 residues. Per germline, CDR1 DFQATT and CDR2 SNEGSKA (reference sequence). As DNA, the CDR3 is TGCAGTGCTAGTGCCCCGGGGACTAGCGGGAGAGGGGGTACCTACGAGCAGTACTTC. Translated: CSASAPGTSGRGGTYEQYF.

V gene TRBV27 combines with J gene TRBJ2-2; D uncertain. V was cut by 5 bases and J by 2 bases, with 3 bases left in between. The CDR3 extends over 12 amino acids. The germline CDR1 and CDR2 sequences are MNHEY and SMNVEV (reference sequence). The CDR3 DNA reads as TGTGCCAGCAGTCCAAACACCGGGGAGCTGTTTTTT. Translation gives CASSPNTGELFF.

The chain combines TRBV3-1 (or the pseudogene TRBV3-2) with TRBJ2-7; 10 bases agree with TRBD2. Germline V gene data show CDR1 as LGHDT and CDR2 as YNNKEL (reference sequence). CDR3 length: 16 residues. V was pared by 4 bases and J by 0 bases, with 6 bases of the junction left unmatched. CDR3 loop: CASSPLAGGSSYEQYF. CDR3 DNA: TGTGCCAGCAGCCCATTAGCGGGAGGCAGCTCCTACGAGCAGTACTTC.

This clone occurred a few times. The chain employs TRBV19 and TRBJ2-7, with 7 bases aligning to TRBD2. The CDR3 loop spans 16 amino acids. The J segment lost 5 bases and the V segment lost 5 bases, leaving 15 bases of the junction unmatched. From germline, CDR1 is LNHDA and CDR2 SQIVND (reference sequence). DNA for the CDR3: TGTGCCAGTAGTCCTTTCTGGGAGGGCCTGGGCCACGAGCAGTACTTC. This sequence encodes CASSPFWEGLGHEQYF.

The J gene is TRBJ2-3, the V gene TRBV7-2; 16 nucleotides line up with TRBD2. Germline CDR1 and CDR2: SGHTA and FQGNSA. The CDR3 loop spans 18 amino acids. V shed 6 bases, J shed 5 bases, and the junction held 11 bases outside the gene matches. The CDR3 DNA sequence: TGTGCCAGCAGTCTATGGGGGACTAGCGGGAGGGCCCAAGATACGCAGTATTTT. This translates into CASSLWGTSGRAQDTQYF.

The J gene is TRBJ2-3, the V gene TRBV9; 7 nucleotides match TRBD2. Germline V gene lookup returns CDR1 SGDLS and CDR2 YYNGEE. The CDR3 is 16 amino acids. V shed 0 bases and J 3 bases; nucleotides not matched to a gene: 7. CDR3 in amino acids: CASSVGGRALTDTQYF. CDR3 in DNA: TGTGCCAGCAGCGTAGGTGGGAGGGCCTTAACAGATACGCAGTATTTT.

This clone has just a few counts. The CDR3 reads CASSQDTSWGTGELFF. In DNA form, the CDR3 reads TGCGCCAGCAGCCAGGATACTAGCTGGGGCACCGGGGAGCTGTTTTTT. The chain links TRBV4-3 to TRBJ2-2, with D perhaps matching TRBD2 (6 bases). CDR1 and CDR2 (germline): LGHNA, YSLEER. The CDR3 runs 16 residues. Trimming stripped 3 bases from V and 4 bases from J, with 15 bases between.

The chain joins TRBV7-8 to TRBJ2-4; D is uncertain. V dropped 3 bases and J dropped 0 bases, with 18 bases sitting between them. Germline CDR1 and CDR2: SGHVS and FQNEAQ. This CDR3 has 18 amino acids. This CDR3 reads CASSLGRVDFLAKNIQYF. DNA of the CDR3: TGTGCCAGCAGCTTGGGCAGAGTCGATTTCCTAGCCAAAAACATTCAGTACTTC.

The chain joins TRBV2 to TRBJ1-5; possibly TRBD1 for D (5 bases). Trimming pared 8 bases from V and 4 bases from J, leaving 18 bases between. Looked up from germline, CDR1 is SNHLY and CDR2 is FYNNEI. The CDR3 extends over 15 amino acids. CDR3: CASAGRQLRNQPQHF. DNA for the CDR3: TGTGCCAGCGCAGGCCGACAGTTGCGGAATCAGCCCCAGCATTTT. The full variable domain, completed using reference TRBV2 and TRBJ1-5, is EPEVTQTPSHQVTQMGQEVILRCVPISNHLYFYWYRQILGQKVEFLVSFYNNEISEKSEIFDDQFSVERPDGSNFTLKIRSTKLEDSAMYFCASAGRQLRNQPQHFGDGTRLSIL.

This chain uses TRBV19 with TRBJ1-5; 8 positions match TRBD1. Germline V gene data show CDR1 as LNHDA and CDR2 as SQIVND (reference sequence). The length of the CDR3 is 15 residues. Trimming took 5 bases from V and 3 from J; bases not matched to a gene: 6. The CDR3, as DNA: TGTGCCAGTAGTTTCGGACAGGGCCCCAATCAGCCCCAGCATTTT. Protein product: CASSFGQGPNQPQHF.

This chain joins TRBV2 and TRBJ2-1, with D possibly being TRBD2 (6 bases). This CDR3 spans 15 amino acids. CDR1 and CDR2 from the germline V gene are SNHLY and FYNNEI. Trimming left V 5 bases short and J 14 bases short, with 25 bases between. CDR3 sequence (DNA): TGTGCCAGCAGTCGGGAAGTCATGACTAGTTCGAAGGAGTTCTTC. Protein: CASSREVMTSSKEFF.

The chain employs TRBV5-1 and TRBJ2-2; 15 nucleotides line up with TRBD2. Germline V gene sequence: CDR1 SGHRS, CDR2 YFSETQ. Trimming removed 0 bases from V and 6 bases from J; junction bases left unmatched: 6. This CDR3 contains 18 residues. The CDR3 region is CASSLGTSGRAGAGELFF. The CDR3 nucleotides read TGCGCCAGCAGCTTGGGGACTAGCGGGAGGGCCGGCGCCGGGGAGCTGTTTTTT. The full variable domain, rest sourced from reference TRBV5-1 and TRBJ2-2, is KAGVTQTPRYLIKTRGQQVTLSCSPISGHRSVSWYQQTPGQGLQFLFEYFSETQRNKGNFPGRFSGRQFSNSRSEMNVSTLELGDSALYLCASSLGTSGRAGAGELFFGEGSRLTVL.

Note on this clone: An end of the junction differs from the germline gene, which may be a read error. The chain is built from TRBV24-1 and TRBJ2-1; possibly TRBD1 for D (6 bases). CDR1 KGHDR and CDR2 SFDVKD come from the germline V gene. This CDR3 is 17 amino acids long. CDR3 nucleotide sequence: TGTGCCGCCAGCGGCCCGTTCTCGGGACAACTGGGCAATGAGCAGTTCTTC. It is translated as CAASGPFSGQLGNEQFF.

V is TRBV7-3 and J is TRBJ2-7; 13 bases match TRBD2. J gave up 2 bases and V 2 bases, and 6 bases lay outside the gene matches. Germline lookup yields CDR1 SGHTA and CDR2 FQGTGA. This CDR3 is built from 17 residues. The CDR3 protein is CASSLGTSGRGAYEQYF. The CDR3 region has the DNA TGTGCCAGCAGCTTAGGAACTAGCGGGAGGGGCGCCTACGAGCAGTACTTC.

The gene calls are TRBV10-2 and TRBJ1-1; D may be TRBD1 (6 bases). Trimming pared 6 bases from V and 1 base from J, leaving 15 bases between. The CDR3 runs 15 residues. CDR1 and CDR2 from the germline V gene are WSHSY and SAAADI. This CDR3 is CASRYPGQPNTEAFF. The CDR3, as DNA: TGCGCCAGCAGATACCCGGGACAACCGAACACTGAAGCTTTCTTT.

The chain carries TRBV19 and TRBJ1-2, with 10 nucleotides matching TRBD1. This CDR3 is built from 15 residues. The V gene end was trimmed by 5 bases and the J gene end by 5 bases; junction bases not matched to a gene: 8. In germline, CDR1 is LNHDA, CDR2 SQIVND (reference sequence). The CDR3 nucleotides read TGTGCCAGTAGTTTATACCGGGACAGGGGATATGGCTACACCTTC. Its protein product is CASSLYRDRGYGYTF. The variable domain in full, completed from reference TRBV19 and TRBJ1-2, reads DGGITQSPKYLFRKEGQNVTLSCEQNLNHDAMYWYRQDPGQGLRLIYYSQIVNDFQKGDIAEGYSVSREKKESFPLTVTSAQKNPTAFYLCASSLYRDRGYGYTFGSGTRLTVV.

This chain joins TRBV21-1 and TRBJ1-1. TRBV21-1 is described as a pseudogene. The length of the CDR3 is 17 residues. The CDR3 is CASSHPGRGESDTEAFF. The CDR3 DNA follows: TGTGCCAGCAGCCACCCGGGGAGGGGAGAGAGTGACACTGAAGCTTTCTTT.

The V call is TRBV18, the J call TRBJ2-7; 10 positions match TRBD1. The length of the CDR3 is 14 residues. V shed 3 bases, J shed 2 bases, and the junction held 1 base outside the gene matches. Germline CDR1 KGHSH, CDR2 LQKENI. The CDR3 DNA sequence: TGTGCCAGCTCACCTGGGACAGGGGCCTACGAGCAGTACTTC. Translating it yields CASSPGTGAYEQYF.

The rearrangement uses TRBV28 and TRBJ1-3; D not resolved. The CDR3 runs 15 residues. The V gene's germline CDR1 is MDHEN and CDR2 SYDVKM. V lost 1 base and J 0 bases, leaving 7 bases between the germline ends. The CDR3 coding sequence is TGTGCCAGCAGTTTATATCCAGACTCTGGAAACACCATATATTTT. The encoded protein is CASSLYPDSGNTIYF.

This CDR3 reads CASSQDRDYLNEQFF. In DNA form, the CDR3 reads TGTGCCAGCAGCCAAGATCGGGACTACCTCAATGAGCAGTTCTTC. The rearrangement uses TRBV3-1 (or the pseudogene TRBV3-2) and TRBJ2-1; 7 nucleotides line up with TRBD2. CDR3 length equals 15 residues. Germline CDR1 is LGHDT and CDR2 is YNNKEL (reference sequence). V shed 0 bases and J 6 bases; nucleotides not matched to a gene: 5.

The rearrangement joins TRBV5-1 to TRBJ2-1, with D possibly matching TRBD2 (6 bases). V dropped 0 bases and J dropped 0 bases, with 13 bases sitting between them. CDR3 length: 17 residues. The germline V gene has CDR1 SGHRS and CDR2 YFSETQ. In DNA form, the CDR3 reads TGCGCCAGCAGCTTGGCCCTGGACGGGAGCTCCTACAATGAGCAGTTCTTC. This codes for CASSLALDGSSYNEQFF.

The chain uses TRBV19 and TRBJ2-2, with a weak D call TRBD1 (6 bases). The V gene's germline CDR1 is LNHDA and CDR2 SQIVND (reference sequence). CDR3 length: 14 amino acids. Trimming cost V 3 bases and J 6 bases, with 11 bases left between them. The CDR3 DNA sequence: TGTGCCAGTAGTATCGGGCAGGGGTCCGGGGAGCTGTTTTTT. Translated, it gives CASSIGQGSGELFF.